This paragraph covers one T cell receptor beta chain sequence. Its antigen is unknown. The TCR library protocol attached unique molecular identifiers to the individual cDNA molecules. TCRdb redid the calling of the 5' RACE reads with MiXCR, one entry per CDR3 protein. The sample includes 60,000 or so distinct CDR3 sequences, 10% of them seen just once. The sample is drawn from a study of early T cells in non-severe SARS-CoV-2 infection. Turning to the study itself: RNA in bulk from unsorted whole blood was sequenced, and chains were unpaired.

The CDR3 has 15 residues. Germline V lookup: CDR1 SGHDN, CDR2 FVKESK. J was trimmed by 2 bases and V by 4 bases; bases with no gene match: 5. Study results and caveats: VDJdb matching, biased toward anti-spike CD8 responses, missed private and CD4 specificities.

The clonotype was recovered from an adult who was a healthcare worker with PCR-confirmed SARS-CoV-2 infection or an uninfected control (not recorded which). The sequenced material came from whole blood. V usage is TRBV14 and J usage is TRBJ1-3, with 7 bases fitting TRBD1. CDR3 sequence (DNA): TGTGCCAGCAGCCCCCTACAGGGGCCTGGAAACACCATATATTTT. This encodes CASSPLQGPGNTIYF.